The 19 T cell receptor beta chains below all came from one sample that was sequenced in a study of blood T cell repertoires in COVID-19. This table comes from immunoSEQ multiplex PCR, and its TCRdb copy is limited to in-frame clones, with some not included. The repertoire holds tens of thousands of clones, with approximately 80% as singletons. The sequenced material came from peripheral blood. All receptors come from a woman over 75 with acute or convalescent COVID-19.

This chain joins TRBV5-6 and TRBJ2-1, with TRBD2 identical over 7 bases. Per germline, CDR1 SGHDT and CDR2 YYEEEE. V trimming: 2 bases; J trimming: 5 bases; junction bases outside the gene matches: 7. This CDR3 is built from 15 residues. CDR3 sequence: CASSFRGTTNNEQFF. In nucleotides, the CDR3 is TGTGCCAGCAGCTTTCGTGGGACTACTAACAATGAGCAGTTCTTC.

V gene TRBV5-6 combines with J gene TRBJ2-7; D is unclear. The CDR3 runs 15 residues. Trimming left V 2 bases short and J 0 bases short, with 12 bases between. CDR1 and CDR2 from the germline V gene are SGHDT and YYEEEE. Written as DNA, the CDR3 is TGTGCCAGCAGCTTAGGAGCGTTTAGCTCCTACGAGCAGTACTTC. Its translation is CASSLGAFSSYEQYF.

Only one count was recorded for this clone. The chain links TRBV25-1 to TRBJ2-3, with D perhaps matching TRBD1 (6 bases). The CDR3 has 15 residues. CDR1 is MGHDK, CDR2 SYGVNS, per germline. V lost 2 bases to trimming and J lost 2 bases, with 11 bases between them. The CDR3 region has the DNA TGTGCCAGCAGTGAAGGGGGACACTACACAGATACGCAGTATTTT. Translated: CASSEGGHYTDTQYF.

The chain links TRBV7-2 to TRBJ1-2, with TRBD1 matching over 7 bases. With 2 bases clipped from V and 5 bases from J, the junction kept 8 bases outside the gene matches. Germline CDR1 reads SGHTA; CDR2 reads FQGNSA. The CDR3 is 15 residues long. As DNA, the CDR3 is TGTGCCAGCAGCTTACCCAGGGGGACTTCTTATGGCTACACCTTC. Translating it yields CASSLPRGTSYGYTF.

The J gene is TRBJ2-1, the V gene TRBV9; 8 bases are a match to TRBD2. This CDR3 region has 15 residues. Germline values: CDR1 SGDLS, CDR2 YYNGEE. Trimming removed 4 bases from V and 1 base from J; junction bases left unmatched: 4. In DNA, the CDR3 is TGTGCCAGCAGCTTGAGCGGGGGTTCCTACAATGAGCAGTTCTTC. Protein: CASSLSGGSYNEQFF.

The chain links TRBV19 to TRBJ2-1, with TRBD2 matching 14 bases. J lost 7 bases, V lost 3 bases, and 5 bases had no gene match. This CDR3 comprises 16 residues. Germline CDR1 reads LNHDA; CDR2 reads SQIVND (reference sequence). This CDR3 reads CASSMRLAGGPNEQFF. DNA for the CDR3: TGTGCCAGTAGTATGCGACTAGCGGGAGGGCCAAATGAGCAGTTCTTC.

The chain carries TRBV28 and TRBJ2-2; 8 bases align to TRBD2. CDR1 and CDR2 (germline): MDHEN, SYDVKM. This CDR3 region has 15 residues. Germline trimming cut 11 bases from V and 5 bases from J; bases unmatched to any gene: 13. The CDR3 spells CAGGGGRRDTGELFF. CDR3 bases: TGTGCCGGGGGAGGCGGGAGGAGGGATACCGGGGAGCTGTTTTTT.

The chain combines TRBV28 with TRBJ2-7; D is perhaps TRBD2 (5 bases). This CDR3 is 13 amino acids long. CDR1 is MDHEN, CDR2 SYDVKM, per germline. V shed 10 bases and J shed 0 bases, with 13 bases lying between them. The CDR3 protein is CATAGLPSYEQYF. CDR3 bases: TGTGCCACCGCGGGCCTACCCTCCTACGAGCAGTACTTC.

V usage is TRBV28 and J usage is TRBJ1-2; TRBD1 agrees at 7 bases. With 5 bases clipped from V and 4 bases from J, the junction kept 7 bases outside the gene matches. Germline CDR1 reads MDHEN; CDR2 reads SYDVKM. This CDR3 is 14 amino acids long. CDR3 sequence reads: CASSEEGAGYGYTF. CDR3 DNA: TGTGCCAGCAGTGAGGAGGGGGCAGGCTATGGCTACACCTTC.

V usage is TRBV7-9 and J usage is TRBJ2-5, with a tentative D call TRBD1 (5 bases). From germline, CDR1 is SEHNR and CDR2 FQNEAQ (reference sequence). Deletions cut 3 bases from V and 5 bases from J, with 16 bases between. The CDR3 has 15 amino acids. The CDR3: CASSLELLSGETQYF. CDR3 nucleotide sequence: TGTGCCAGCAGCTTGGAGCTTCTATCAGGGGAGACCCAGTACTTC.

The CDR3 spells CASSAGPPLDTQYF. CDR3 coding DNA: TGCGCCAGCAGCGCGGGCCCCCCGCTAGATACGCAGTATTTT. The chain uses TRBV5-1 and TRBJ2-3, with D perhaps matching TRBD2 (5 bases). Germline V gene lookup returns CDR1 SGHRS and CDR2 YFSETQ. The CDR3 contains 14 residues. Between the trimmed V and J ends, which lost 4 bases and 5 bases, there was a span of 14 bases.

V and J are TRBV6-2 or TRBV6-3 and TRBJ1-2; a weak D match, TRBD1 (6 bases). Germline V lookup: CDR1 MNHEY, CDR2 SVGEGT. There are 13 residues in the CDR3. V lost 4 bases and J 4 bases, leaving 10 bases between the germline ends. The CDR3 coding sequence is TGTGCCAGCAGTTCGTCAGGGGCCTATGGCTACACCTTC. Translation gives CASSSSGAYGYTF.

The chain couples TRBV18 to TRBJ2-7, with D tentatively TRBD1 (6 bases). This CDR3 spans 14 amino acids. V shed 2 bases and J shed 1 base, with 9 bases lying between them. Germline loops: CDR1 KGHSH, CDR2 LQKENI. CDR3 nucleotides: TGTGCCAGCTCACCAGGGGGCAGTTCCTACGAGCAGTACTTC. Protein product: CASSPGGSSYEQYF. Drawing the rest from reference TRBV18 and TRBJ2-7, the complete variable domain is NAGVMQNPRHLVRRRGQEARLRCSPMKGHSHVYWYRQLPEEGLKFMVYLQKENIIDESGMPKERFSAEFPKEGPSILRIQQVVRGDSAAYFCASSPGGSSYEQYFGPGTRLTVT.

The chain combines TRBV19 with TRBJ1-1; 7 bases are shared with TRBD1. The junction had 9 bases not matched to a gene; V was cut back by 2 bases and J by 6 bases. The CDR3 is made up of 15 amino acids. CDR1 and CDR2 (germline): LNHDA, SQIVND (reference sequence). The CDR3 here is CASSIWGTAQPEAFF. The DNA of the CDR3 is TGTGCCAGTAGTATATGGGGGACAGCCCAACCTGAAGCTTTCTTT.

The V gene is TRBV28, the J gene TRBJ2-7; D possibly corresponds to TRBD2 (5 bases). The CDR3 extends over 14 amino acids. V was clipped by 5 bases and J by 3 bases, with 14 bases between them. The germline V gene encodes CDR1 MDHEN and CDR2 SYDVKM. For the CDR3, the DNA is TGTGCCAGCAGTCCCCCCGCCGGGGACTACGAGCAGTACTTC. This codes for CASSPPAGDYEQYF.

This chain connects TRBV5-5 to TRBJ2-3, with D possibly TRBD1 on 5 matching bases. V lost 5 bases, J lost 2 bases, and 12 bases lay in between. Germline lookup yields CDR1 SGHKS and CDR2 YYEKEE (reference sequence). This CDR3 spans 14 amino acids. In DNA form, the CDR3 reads TGTGCCAGCAGGGTTTCGACAGTCACAGATACGCAGTATTTT. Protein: CASRVSTVTDTQYF.

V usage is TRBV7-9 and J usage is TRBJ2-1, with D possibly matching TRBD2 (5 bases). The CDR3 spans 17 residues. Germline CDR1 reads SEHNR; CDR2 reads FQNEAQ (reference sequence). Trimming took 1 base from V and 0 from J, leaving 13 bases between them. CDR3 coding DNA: TGTGCCAGCAGCTTAGAACCTAGCTCTCTCTCCTACAATGAGCAGTTCTTC. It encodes CASSLEPSSLSYNEQFF.

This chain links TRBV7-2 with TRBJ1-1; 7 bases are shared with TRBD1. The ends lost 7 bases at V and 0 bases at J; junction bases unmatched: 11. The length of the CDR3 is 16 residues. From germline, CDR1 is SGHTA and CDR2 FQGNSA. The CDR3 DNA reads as TGTGCCAGCAACCCGGGACAGTTAACAATGAACACTGAAGCTTTCTTT. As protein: CASNPGQLTMNTEAFF.

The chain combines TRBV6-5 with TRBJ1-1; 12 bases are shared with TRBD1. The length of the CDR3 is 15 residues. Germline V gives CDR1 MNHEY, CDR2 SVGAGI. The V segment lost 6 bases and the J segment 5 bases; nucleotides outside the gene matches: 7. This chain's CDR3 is CASRPGQGARTEAFF. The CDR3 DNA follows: TGTGCCAGCAGACCGGGACAGGGGGCCCGGACTGAAGCTTTCTTT.